The sequence of this TCR beta chain was determined in a study of CD8+ T cells in alopecia areata. After isolation, RNA underwent reverse transcription to generate cDNA as the sequencing template. TCRdb's table, derived via immunoSEQ multiplex PCR, lists solely in-frame clones and lacks some. The sample lists around 250,000 clones, under 80% occurring once. Germline V CDR1 and CDR2: SGHTA, FQGNSA. Between the trimmed V and J ends, which lost 2 bases and 7 bases, there was a span of 6 bases. The CDR3 has 12 amino acids. General study findings and limits: Higher clonality and more expanded CD8+ clones appeared in lesional than normal scalp.

A single count supports this clone. Its antigen is not known. This receptor was taken from a human donor with alopecia areata. The starting material was CD4+ T cells sorted from blood, obtained at week 0. The genes are TRBV7-2 and TRBJ1-5; D is unclear. In DNA, the CDR3 is TGTGCCAGCAGCTTACCCTCACAGCCCCAGCATTTT. It yields the protein CASSLPSQPQHF.